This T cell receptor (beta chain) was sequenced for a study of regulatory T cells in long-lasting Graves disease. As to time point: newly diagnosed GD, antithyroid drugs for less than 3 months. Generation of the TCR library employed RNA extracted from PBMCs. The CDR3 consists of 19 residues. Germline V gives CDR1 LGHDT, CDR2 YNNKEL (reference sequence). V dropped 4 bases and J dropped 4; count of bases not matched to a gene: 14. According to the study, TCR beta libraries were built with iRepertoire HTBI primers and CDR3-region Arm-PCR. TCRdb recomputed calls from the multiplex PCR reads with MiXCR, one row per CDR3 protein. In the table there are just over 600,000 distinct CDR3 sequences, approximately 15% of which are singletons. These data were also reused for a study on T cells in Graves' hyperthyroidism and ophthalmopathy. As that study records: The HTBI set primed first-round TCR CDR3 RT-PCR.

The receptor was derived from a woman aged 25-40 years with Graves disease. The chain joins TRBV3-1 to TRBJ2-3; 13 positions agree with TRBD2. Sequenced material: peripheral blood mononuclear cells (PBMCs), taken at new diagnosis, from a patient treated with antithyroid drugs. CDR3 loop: CASSPGWRTSGSLPDTQYF. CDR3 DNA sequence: TGTGCCAGCAGCCCCGGTTGGAGGACTAGCGGGAGTTTGCCAGATACGCAGTATTTT.